The clone carrying this T cell receptor beta chain was observed a few times. Germline CDR1 reads DFQATT; CDR2 reads SNEGSKA (reference sequence). The V and J ends lost 6 bases and 2 bases respectively, with 7 bases between them. This CDR3 spans 11 amino acids. The sample originates from a study of OX40 agonist ivuxolimab in advanced cancers. Measured with immunoSEQ multiplex PCR; TCRdb has only the in-frame clones, and not every one. The data hold roughly 80,000 clones, with approximately 91% observed a single time. The origin of this receptor is an adult with an advanced solid tumor such as melanoma, head and neck, liver or kidney cancer. The sample in question was CD4+ or CD8+ T cells sorted from blood, obtained in a trial of the OX40 agonist ivuxolimab. The chain joins TRBV20-1 to TRBJ1-2, with no clear D. CDR3 sequence (DNA): TGCAGTGCAGAGTTGAACTATGGCTACACCTTC. It codes for CSAELNYGYTF.